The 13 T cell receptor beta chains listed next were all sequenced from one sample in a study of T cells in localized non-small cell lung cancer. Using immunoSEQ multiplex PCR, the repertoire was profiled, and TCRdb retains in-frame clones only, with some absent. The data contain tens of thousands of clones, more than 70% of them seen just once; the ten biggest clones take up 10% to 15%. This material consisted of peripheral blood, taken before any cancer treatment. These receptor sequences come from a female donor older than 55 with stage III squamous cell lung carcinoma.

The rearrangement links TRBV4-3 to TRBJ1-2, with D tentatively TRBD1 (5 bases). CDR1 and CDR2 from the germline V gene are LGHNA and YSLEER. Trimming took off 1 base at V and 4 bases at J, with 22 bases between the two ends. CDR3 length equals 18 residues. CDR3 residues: CASSQGSLSGTPGYGYTF. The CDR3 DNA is TGCGCCAGCAGCCAAGGATCACTGTCCGGGACCCCTGGCTATGGCTACACCTTC.

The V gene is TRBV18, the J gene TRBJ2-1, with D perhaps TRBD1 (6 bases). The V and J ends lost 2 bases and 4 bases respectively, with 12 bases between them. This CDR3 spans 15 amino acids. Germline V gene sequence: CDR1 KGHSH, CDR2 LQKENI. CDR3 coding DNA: TGTGCCAGCTCACCAGACAGGCCACCTTACAATGAGCAGTTCTTC. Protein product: CASSPDRPPYNEQFF.

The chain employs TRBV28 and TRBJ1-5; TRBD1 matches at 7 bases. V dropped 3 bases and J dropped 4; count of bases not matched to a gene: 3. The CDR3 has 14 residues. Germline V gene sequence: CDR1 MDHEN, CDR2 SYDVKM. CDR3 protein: CASSFGQVNQPQHF. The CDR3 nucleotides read TGTGCCAGCAGTTTTGGACAGGTAAATCAGCCCCAGCATTTT. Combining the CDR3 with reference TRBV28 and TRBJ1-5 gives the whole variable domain DVKVTQSSRYLVKRTGEKVFLECVQDMDHENMFWYRQDPGLGLRLIYFSYDVKMKEKGDIPEGYSVSREKKERFSLILESASTNQTSMYLCASSFGQVNQPQHFGDGTRLSIL.

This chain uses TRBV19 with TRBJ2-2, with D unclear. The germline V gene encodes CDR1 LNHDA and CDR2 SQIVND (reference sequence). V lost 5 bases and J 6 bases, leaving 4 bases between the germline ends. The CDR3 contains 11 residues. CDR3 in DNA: TGTGCCAGTAGTTGGTCCGGGGAGCTGTTTTTT. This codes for CASSWSGELFF. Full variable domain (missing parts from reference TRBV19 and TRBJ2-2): DGGITQSPKYLFRKEGQNVTLSCEQNLNHDAMYWYRQDPGQGLRLIYYSQIVNDFQKGDIAEGYSVSREKKESFPLTVTSAQKNPTAFYLCASSWSGELFFGEGSRLTVL.

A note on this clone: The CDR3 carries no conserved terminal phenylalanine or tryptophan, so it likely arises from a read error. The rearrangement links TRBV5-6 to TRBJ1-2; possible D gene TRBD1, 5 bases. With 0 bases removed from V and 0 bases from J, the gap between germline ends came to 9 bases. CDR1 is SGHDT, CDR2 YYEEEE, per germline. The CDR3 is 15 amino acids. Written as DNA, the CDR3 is TGTGCCAGCAGCTTGGCCCCAGGGACTAACTATGGCTACACCCTC. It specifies CASSLAPGTNYGYTL.

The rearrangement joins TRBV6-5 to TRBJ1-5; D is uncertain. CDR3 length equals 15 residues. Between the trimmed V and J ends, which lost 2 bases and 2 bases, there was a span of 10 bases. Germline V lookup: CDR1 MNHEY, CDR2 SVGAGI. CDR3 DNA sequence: TGTGCCAGCAGTTACAAGGGCTTGGGCAATCAGCCCCAGCATTTT. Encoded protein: CASSYKGLGNQPQHF.

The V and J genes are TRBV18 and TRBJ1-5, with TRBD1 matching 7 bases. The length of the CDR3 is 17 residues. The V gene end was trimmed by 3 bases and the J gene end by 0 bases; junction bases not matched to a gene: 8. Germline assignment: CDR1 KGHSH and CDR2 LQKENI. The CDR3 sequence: CASSPGQAFTSNQPQHF. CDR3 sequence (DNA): TGTGCCAGCTCACCCGGACAGGCCTTTACTAGCAATCAGCCCCAGCATTTT. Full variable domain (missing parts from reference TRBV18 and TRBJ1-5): NAGVMQNPRHLVRRRGQEARLRCSPMKGHSHVYWYRQLPEEGLKFMVYLQKENIIDESGMPKERFSAEFPKEGPSILRIQQVVRGDSAAYFCASSPGQAFTSNQPQHFGDGTRLSIL.

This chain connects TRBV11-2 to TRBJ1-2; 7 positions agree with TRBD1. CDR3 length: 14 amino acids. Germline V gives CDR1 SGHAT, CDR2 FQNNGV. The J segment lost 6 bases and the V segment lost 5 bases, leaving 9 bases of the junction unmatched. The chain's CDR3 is CASSVTGTADGYTF. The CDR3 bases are TGTGCCAGCAGCGTAACCGGGACAGCTGATGGCTACACCTTC.

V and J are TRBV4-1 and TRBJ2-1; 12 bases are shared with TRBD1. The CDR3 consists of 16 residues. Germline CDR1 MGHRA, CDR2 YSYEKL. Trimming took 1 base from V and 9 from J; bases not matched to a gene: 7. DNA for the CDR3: TGCGCCAGCAGCCAAGGTCCGGGACAGGGGGCGGGTGAGCAGTTCTTC. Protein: CASSQGPGQGAGEQFF.

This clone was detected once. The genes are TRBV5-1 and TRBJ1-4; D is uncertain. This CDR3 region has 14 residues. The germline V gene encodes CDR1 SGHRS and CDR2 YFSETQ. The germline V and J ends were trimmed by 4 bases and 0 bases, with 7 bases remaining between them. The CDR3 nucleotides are TGCGCCAGCAGCCGATATGCAACTAATGAAAAACTGTTTTTT. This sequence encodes CASSRYATNEKLFF.

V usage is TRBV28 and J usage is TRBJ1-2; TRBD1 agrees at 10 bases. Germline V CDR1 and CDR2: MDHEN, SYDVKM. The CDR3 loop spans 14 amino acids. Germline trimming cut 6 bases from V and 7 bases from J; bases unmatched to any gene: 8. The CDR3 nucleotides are TGTGCCAGCAGCACGACAGGGGGCTTGGTTGGCTACACCTTC. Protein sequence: CASSTTGGLVGYTF.

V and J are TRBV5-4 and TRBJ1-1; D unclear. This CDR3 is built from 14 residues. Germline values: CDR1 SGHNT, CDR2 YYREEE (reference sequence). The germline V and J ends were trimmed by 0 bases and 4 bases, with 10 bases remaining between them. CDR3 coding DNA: TGTGCCAGCAGCTTGGACAGCATAGCCACTGAAGCTTTCTTT. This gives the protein CASSLDSIATEAFF.

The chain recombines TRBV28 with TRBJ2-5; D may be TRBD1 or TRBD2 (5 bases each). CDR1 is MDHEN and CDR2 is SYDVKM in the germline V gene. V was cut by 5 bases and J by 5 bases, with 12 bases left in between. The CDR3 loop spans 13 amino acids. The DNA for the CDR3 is TGTGCCAGCAGTGGGGACGGTCGGGAGACCCAGTACTTC. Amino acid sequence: CASSGDGRETQYF.